This T cell receptor (beta chain) was sequenced during a study of shared clonotypes between healthy human individuals (TCRdb year 2020). With regard to the full study: A couple of women and three men aged 18 to 49 years were included in the cohort. Leukapheresis yielded between about 0.85 and 10 billion PBMCs per donor. Blood TCR repertoires of five healthy adults were deeply sequenced to estimate repertoire size and the extent of clonotype sharing between individuals. For each donor, CD4 naive and CD4 memory were each run on three plates, CD8 naive on two plates, and CD8 memory on one plate. Different laboratories and diverse techniques were used to prepare libraries and sequence TCR repertoires, to increase sequencing depth and limit assay-specific biases. General findings and caveats noted by the study authors: Naive subsets generally had larger estimated clonotype richness than memory subsets did. About 4.5% of naive CD4, 3.5% of naive CD8, approximately 2% of memory CD4, and more than 0.35% of memory CD8 clonotypes were shared across a few donors. Incomplete sequencing was indicated by rarefaction of sorted-subset datasets, despite the large sequencing depth. Based on pairwise subsampling, the degree of clonotype sharing among donors was expected to be affected by sequencing depth. The small number of donors limited the genetic and exposure-history diversity represented. Higher generation probabilities were observed for clonotypes shared by all four sorted-subset donors than for non-shared clonotypes. Sampling was restricted to blood, and TCR repertoires in tissue are likely to differ from TCR repertoires in blood.

CD8 naive samples were CD45RO-negative cells positively selected for CCR7, giving a CD45RA+CCR7+ population that excluded TemRA cells. The donors were healthy, HIV-negative adults who had no recently reported acute infections or vaccinations. All donors were Caucasian adults living in Nashville, Tennessee, USA. After blood collection by leukapheresis, PBMCs were isolated using Ficoll-Histopaque density gradient centrifugation and then cryopreserved in the vapor phase of liquid nitrogen. Analytical flow cytometry was used to check the purity and quantity of each magnetically sorted T cell population. Each sorted fraction had its genomic DNA isolated and then quantified by UV absorbance on a Nanodrop 2000c. There are 16 amino acids in the CDR3, from cysteine to phenylalanine inclusive. Only CDR3 DNA is held: 48 bases, read in frame from base 1. V loses 0 bases, J loses 0 bases, and the germline ends lie 9 bases apart. From a lookup of the germline V gene, CDR1 and CDR2 are MGHRA and YSYEKL.

Remarks on this clone: Its recognized antigen is unknown. No base qualities exist here, and no much larger clone lies one base off it.

Using the deep immunoSEQ assay, multiplex PCR amplified TCR CDR3 regions from genomic DNA. For each cell subset, the extracted genomic DNA was distributed evenly across all wells of several immunoSEQ 96-well plates, and each plate served as one replicate. Each replicate PCR for sorted subsets received roughly 0.2 ug genomic DNA, equal to roughly 30,000 T cell genomes. Purified libraries were quantified with a Qubit 3.0 fluorometer, sized on a Bioanalyzer 2100, and re-quantified with the KAPA Library Quantification kit. A separate single-read 150-cycle Illumina NextSeq 550 flow cell was used to sequence each immunoSEQ 96-well plate. The study's own analysis went as follows. The immunoSEQ output contained only junctional sequences without quality scores, so filtering could not match that applied to full-length reads. Sequences were annotated with PyIR, a Python wrapper for IgBLAST v1.9, using IMGT germline references to assign V/J genes and CDR3. Reads with weak V/J assignments (E-value above 1e-6), missing CDR3, stop codons, out-of-frame junctions, or ambiguous translated residues were removed. V3J clonotypes were defined as sequences sharing the same inferred V gene, J gene, and CDR3 amino acid sequence. Percentage overlap between repertoires was computed as shared unique clonotypes divided by the size of the smaller repertoire. Richness of each repertoire was evaluated using RTK rarefaction, the Chao1 estimator, and Recon v2.1 estimates of unobserved clonotypes. Generation probabilities for all TCRbeta clonotypes obtained by the gDNA method from a handful of donors were computed using OLGA. TCRdb provides this immuneACCESS table in a form limited to in-frame rearrangements. Some clones are lacking; in checked studies, under half of them reflect an unresolved V gene, and why the rest are absent is not known. That table gives V, J and clone size, and the DNA gave D and trimming. The sample table shows about 870,000 clones, and around 93% are seen once. Around 24% of the sample is held by the ten biggest clonotypes.

Recombination connected TRBV4-1 to TRBJ1-3; a weak D assignment points to TRBD1 (5 bases agree). The receptor was derived from a young man in good health. The sequenced sample consisted of naive CD8+ T cells sorted from blood. The cell subset or site label on this specimen signifies: CD45RA+CCR7+. The CDR3 protein is CASSQEWGYSGNTIYF. The DNA sequence reads TGCGCCAGCAGCCAAGAATGGGGGTACTCTGGAAACACCATATATTTT.